The sequence of this TCR beta chain was determined in a study of T cell repertoires in cytomegalovirus infection. Study-wide background: The public TCR beta signatures pointed to both CMV infection and matching HLA type.

One entry per CDR3 protein, called by TCRdb with MiXCR from the reads. The repertoire consists of about 260,000 distinct CDR3 sequences, with approximately 9.1% occurring once and the leading ten covering about 15%. V lost 1 base and J lost 1, with 7 bases in between. The CDR3 has 14 residues. The germline gives CDR1 LNHDA, CDR2 SQIVND (reference sequence). This clonotype was picked up many times. Its antigen is currently unknown. Study-level points and caveats: CMV-specific TCR beta clonotypes restricted by HLA-C were the ones dominating the ex vivo response. Cumulative frequency (of public TCR beta family members) identified carriers of CMV plus the relevant HLA.

Sequencing input: PBMCs. The receptor was derived from a human donor in good health (CMV status not recorded). Some clones in this sample may be carry-over from other donors' samples. The chain uses TRBV19 and TRBJ2-5, with no clear D. The CDR3 sequence: CASSIGSFQETQYF. The CDR3, as DNA: TGTGCCAGTAGTATAGGGAGTTTCCAAGAGACCCAGTACTTC.